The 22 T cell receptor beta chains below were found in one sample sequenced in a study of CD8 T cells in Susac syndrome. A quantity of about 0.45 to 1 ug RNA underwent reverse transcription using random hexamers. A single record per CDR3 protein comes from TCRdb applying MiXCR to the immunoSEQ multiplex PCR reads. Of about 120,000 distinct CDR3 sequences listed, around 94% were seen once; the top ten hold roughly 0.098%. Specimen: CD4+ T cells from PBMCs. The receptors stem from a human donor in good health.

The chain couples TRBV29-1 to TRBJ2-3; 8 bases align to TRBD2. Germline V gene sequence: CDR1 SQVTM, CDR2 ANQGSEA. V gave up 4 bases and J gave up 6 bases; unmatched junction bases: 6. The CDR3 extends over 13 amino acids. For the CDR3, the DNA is TGCAGCGTTGTGCGGGAGGCCCTGGATACGCAGTATTTT. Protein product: CSVVREALDTQYF.

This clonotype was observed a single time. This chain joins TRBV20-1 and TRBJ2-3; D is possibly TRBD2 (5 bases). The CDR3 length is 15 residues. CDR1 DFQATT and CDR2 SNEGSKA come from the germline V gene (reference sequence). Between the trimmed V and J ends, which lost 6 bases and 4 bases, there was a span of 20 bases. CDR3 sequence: CSAPTAASYPDTQYF. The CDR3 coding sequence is TGCAGTGCACCGACGGCGGCTAGCTACCCAGATACGCAGTATTTT.

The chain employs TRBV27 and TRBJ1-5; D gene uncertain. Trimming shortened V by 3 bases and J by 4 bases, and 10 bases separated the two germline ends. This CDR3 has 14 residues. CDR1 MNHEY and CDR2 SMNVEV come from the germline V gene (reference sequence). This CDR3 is CASSLWVTNQPQHF. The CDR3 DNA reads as TGTGCCAGCAGTTTGTGGGTAACTAATCAGCCCCAGCATTTT.

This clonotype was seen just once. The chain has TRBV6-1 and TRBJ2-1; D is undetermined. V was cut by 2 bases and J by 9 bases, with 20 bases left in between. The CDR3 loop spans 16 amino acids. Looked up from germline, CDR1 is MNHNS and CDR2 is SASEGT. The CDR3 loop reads CASSEYRPITTTEQFF. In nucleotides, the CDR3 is TGTGCCAGCAGTGAATACAGACCCATAACAACTACTGAGCAGTTCTTC.

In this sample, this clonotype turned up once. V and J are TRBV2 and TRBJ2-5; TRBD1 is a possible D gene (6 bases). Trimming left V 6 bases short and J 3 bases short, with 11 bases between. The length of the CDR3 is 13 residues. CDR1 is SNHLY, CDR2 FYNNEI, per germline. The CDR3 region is CASRPNREETQYF. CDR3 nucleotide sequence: TGTGCCAGCAGGCCAAACAGGGAAGAGACCCAGTACTTC.

The CDR3 bases are TGCAGTGCTAGAGATTGGGTAGGCGGCATATATGGCTACACCTTC. The encoded protein is CSARDWVGGIYGYTF. The rearrangement links TRBV20-1 to TRBJ1-2; D not certain. V lost 0 bases and J lost 5, with 16 bases in between. This CDR3 contains 15 residues. The germline V gene encodes CDR1 DFQATT and CDR2 SNEGSKA (reference sequence).

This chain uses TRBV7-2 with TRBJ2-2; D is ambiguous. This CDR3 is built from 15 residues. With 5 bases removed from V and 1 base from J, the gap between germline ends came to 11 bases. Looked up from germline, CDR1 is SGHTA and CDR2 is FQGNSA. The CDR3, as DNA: TGTGCCAGCAGCGCGGAGCGACTGAACACCGGGGAGCTGTTTTTT. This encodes CASSAERLNTGELFF.

CDR3 sequence (DNA): TGCGCCAGCAGCCTCGGACAGCCGGGGGCCAACGTCCTGACTTTC. Translation: CASSLGQPGANVLTF. V and J are TRBV5-1 and TRBJ2-6; tentative D call: TRBD1 (6 bases). The germline V gene has CDR1 SGHRS and CDR2 YFSETQ. This CDR3 is 15 amino acids long. Trimming removed 4 bases from V and 4 bases from J, with 12 bases in between.

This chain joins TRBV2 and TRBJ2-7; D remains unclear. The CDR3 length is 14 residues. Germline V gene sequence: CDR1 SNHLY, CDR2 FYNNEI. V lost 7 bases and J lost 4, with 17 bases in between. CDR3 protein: CASIPIRAKYEQYF. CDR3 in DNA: TGTGCCAGCATCCCGATAAGGGCTAAGTACGAGCAGTACTTC.

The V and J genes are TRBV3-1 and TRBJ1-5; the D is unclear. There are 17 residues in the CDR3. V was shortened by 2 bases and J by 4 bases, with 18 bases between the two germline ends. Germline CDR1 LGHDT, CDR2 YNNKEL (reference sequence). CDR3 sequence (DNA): TGTGCCAGCAGCCAACACCCTACAGCGCTGGGGAATCAGCCCCAGCATTTT. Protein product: CASSQHPTALGNQPQHF.

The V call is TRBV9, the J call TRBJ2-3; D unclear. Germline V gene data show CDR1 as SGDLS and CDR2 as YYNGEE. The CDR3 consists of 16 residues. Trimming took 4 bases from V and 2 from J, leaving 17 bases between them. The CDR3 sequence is CASSPRPTSATDTQYF. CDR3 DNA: TGTGCCAGCAGCCCTCGACCGACAAGCGCCACAGATACGCAGTATTTT.

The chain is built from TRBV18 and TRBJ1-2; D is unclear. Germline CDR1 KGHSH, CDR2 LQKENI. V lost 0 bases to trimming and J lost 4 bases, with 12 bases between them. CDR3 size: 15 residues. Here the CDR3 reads CASSPPAVTGYGYTF. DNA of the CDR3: TGTGCCAGCTCACCACCAGCGGTAACGGGCTATGGCTACACCTTC.

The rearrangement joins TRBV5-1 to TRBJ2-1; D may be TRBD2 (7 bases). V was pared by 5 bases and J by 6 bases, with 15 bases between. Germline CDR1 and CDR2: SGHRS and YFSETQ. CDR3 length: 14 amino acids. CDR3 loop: CASSGGAAANEQFF. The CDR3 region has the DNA TGCGCCAGCAGTGGGGGGGCAGCCGCCAATGAGCAGTTCTTC. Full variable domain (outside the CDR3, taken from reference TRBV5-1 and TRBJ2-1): KAGVTQTPRYLIKTRGQQVTLSCSPISGHRSVSWYQQTPGQGLQFLFEYFSETQRNKGNFPGRFSGRQFSNSRSEMNVSTLELGDSALYLCASSGGAAANEQFFGPGTRLTVL.

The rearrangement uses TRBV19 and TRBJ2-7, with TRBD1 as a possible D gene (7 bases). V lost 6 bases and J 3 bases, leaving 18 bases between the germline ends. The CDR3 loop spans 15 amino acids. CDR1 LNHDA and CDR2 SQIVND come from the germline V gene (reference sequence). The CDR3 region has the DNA TGTGCCAGTAGACGCGGGACAGCTACTAACTACGAGCAGTACTTC. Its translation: CASRRGTATNYEQYF.

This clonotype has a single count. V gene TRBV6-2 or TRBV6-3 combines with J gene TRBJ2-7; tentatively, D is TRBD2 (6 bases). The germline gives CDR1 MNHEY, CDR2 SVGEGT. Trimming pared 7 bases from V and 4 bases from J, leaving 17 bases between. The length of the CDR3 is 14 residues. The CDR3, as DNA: TGTGCCAGCATCACTGGAGGGAGAGGTTACGAGCAGTACTTC. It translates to CASITGGRGYEQYF.

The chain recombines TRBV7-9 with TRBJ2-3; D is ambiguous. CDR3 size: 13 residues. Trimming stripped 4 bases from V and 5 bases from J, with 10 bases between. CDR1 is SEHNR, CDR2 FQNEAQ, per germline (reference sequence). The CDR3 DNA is TGTGCCAGCAGCTCTCCGACGGGAGATACGCAGTATTTT. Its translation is CASSSPTGDTQYF.

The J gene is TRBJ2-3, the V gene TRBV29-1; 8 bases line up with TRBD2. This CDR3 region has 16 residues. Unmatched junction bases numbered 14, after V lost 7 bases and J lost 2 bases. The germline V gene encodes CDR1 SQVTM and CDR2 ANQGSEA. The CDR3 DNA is TGCAGCGCCCGAGGGCCGACTAGCGAATTCACAGATACGCAGTATTTT. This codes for CSARGPTSEFTDTQYF.

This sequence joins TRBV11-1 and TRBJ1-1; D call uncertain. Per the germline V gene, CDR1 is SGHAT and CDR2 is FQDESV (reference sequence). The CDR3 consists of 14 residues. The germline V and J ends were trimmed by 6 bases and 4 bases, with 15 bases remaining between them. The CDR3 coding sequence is TGTGCCAGCAGTCGTATTGGAACGGGCACTGAAGCTTTCTTT. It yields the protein CASSRIGTGTEAFF.

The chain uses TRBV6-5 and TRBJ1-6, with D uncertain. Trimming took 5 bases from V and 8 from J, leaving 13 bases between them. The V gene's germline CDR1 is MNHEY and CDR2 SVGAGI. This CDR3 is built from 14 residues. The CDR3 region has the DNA TGTGCCAGCAGTCGCTCCCCGTTTTATTCACCCCTCCACTTT. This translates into CASSRSPFYSPLHF.

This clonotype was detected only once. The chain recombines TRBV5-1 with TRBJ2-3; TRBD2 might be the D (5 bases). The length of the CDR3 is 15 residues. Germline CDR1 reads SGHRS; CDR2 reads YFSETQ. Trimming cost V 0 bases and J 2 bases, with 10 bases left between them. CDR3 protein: CASSLETRFTDTQYF. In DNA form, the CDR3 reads TGCGCCAGCAGCTTGGAAACTAGGTTCACAGATACGCAGTATTTT.

CDR3 DNA sequence: TGTGCCAGCAGCTTATCTGTCCCAGGTAGCCCCCAGCATTTT. Its protein product is CASSLSVPGSPQHF. The chain uses TRBV7-8 and TRBJ1-5; D not certain. Germline V gene data show CDR1 as SGHVS and CDR2 as FQNEAQ. Trimming took off 2 bases at V and 10 bases at J, with 15 bases between the two ends. The CDR3 is made up of 14 amino acids.

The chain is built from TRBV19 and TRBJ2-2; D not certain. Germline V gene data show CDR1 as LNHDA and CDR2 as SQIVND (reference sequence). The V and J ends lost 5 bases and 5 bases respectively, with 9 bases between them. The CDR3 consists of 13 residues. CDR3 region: CASSPVLTGELFF. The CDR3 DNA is TGTGCCAGTAGTCCCGTCCTGACCGGGGAGCTGTTTTTT.